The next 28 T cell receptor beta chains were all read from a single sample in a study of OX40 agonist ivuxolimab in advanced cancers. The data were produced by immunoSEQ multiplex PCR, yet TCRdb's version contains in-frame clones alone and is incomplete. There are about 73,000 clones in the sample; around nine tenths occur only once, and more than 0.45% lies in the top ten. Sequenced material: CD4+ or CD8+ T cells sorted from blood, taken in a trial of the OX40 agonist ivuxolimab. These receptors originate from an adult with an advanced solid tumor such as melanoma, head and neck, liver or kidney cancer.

The chain's CDR3 is CASSEEREGTDTQYF. CDR3 coding DNA: TGTGCCAGCAGTGAAGAGCGGGAGGGCACAGATACGCAGTATTTT. The chain employs TRBV2 and TRBJ2-3, with TRBD2 matching over 9 bases. V trimming: 1 base; J trimming: 1 base; junction bases outside the gene matches: 0. Germline assignment: CDR1 SNHLY and CDR2 FYNNEI. The CDR3 totals 15 residues. Full variable domain (missing parts from reference TRBV2 and TRBJ2-3): EPEVTQTPSHQVTQMGQEVILRCVPISNHLYFYWYRQILGQKVEFLVSFYNNEISEKSEIFDDQFSVERPDGSNFTLKIRSTKLEDSAMYFCASSEEREGTDTQYFGPGTRLTVL.

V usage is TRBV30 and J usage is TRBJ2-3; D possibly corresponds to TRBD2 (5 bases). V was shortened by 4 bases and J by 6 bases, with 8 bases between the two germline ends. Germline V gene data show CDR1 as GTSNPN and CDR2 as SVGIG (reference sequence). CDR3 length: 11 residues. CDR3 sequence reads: CAWKLEDTQYF. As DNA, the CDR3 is TGTGCCTGGAAACTAGAGGATACGCAGTATTTT. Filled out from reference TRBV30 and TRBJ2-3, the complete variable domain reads SQTIHQWPATLVQPVGSPLSLECTVEGTSNPNLYWYRQAAGRGLQLLFYSVGIGQISSEVPQNLSASRPQDRQFILSSKKLLLSDSGFYLCAWKLEDTQYFGPGTRLTVL.

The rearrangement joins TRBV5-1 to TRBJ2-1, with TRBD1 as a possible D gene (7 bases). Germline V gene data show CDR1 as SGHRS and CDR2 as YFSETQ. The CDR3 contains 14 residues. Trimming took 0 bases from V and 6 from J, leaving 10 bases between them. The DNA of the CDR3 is TGCGCCAGCAGCTTGGGGCAGGGGGGCAATGAGCAGTTCTTC. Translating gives CASSLGQGGNEQFF.

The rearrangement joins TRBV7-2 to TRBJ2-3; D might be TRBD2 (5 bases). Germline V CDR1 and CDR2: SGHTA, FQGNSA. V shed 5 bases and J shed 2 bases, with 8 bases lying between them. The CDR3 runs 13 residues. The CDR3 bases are TGTGCCAGCAGCCGGACTTCCACAGATACGCAGTATTTT. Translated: CASSRTSTDTQYF.

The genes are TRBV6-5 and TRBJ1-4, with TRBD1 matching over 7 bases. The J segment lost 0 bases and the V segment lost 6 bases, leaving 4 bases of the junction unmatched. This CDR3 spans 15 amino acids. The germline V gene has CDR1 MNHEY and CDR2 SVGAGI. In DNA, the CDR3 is TGTGCCAGCAGGGACAGGTTTGCAACTAATGAAAAACTGTTTTTT. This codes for CASRDRFATNEKLFF.

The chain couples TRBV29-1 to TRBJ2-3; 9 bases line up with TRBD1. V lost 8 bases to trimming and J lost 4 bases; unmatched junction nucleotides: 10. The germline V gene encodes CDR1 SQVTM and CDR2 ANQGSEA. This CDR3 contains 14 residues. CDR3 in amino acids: CSNPGTGLADTQYF. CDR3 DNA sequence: TGCAGCAACCCCGGGACAGGGCTCGCAGATACGCAGTATTTT.

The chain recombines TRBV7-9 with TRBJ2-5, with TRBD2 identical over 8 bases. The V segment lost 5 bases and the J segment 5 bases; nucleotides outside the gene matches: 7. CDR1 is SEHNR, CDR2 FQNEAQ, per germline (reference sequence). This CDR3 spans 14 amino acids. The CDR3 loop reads CASSRGGGPETQYF. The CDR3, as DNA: TGTGCCAGCAGCCGGGGGGGAGGCCCGGAGACCCAGTACTTC.

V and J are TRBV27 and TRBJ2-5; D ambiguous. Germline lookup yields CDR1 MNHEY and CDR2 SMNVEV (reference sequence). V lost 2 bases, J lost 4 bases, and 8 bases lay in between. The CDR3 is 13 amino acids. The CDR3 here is CASSLRIGETQYF. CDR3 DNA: TGTGCCAGCAGTTTAAGGATCGGAGAGACCCAGTACTTC.

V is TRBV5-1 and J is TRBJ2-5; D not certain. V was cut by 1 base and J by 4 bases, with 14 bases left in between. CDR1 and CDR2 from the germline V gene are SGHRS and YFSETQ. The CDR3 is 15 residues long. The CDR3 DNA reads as TGCGCCAGCAGCTTGACAACCCTAGGTGGAGAGACCCAGTACTTC. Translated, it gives CASSLTTLGGETQYF.

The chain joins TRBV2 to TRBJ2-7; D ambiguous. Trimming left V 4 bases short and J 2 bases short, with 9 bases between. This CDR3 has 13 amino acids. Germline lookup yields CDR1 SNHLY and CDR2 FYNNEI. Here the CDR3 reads CASSVQATYEQYF. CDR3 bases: TGTGCCAGCAGTGTTCAAGCAACCTACGAGCAGTACTTC.

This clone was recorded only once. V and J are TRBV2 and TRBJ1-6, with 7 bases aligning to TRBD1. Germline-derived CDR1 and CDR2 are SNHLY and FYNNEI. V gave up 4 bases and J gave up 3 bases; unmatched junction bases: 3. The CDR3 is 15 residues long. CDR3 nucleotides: TGTGCCAGCAGTGGACGACAGGGCTATAATTCACCCCTCCACTTT. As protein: CASSGRQGYNSPLHF.

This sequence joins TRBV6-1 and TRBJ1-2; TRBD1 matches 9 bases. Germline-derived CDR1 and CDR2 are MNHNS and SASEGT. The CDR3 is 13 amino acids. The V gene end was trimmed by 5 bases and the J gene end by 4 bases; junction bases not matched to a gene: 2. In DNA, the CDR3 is TGTGCCAGCAGTCAGGACAGGGGCTATGGCTACACCTTC. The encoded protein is CASSQDRGYGYTF.

The CDR3: CASSSGGGRYNEQFF. CDR3 sequence (DNA): TGCGCCAGCAGCTCCGGCGGAGGGAGGTACAATGAGCAGTTCTTC. The J gene is TRBJ2-1, the V gene TRBV5-1; possibly TRBD2 for D (6 bases). CDR1 and CDR2 from the germline V gene are SGHRS and YFSETQ. This CDR3 region has 15 residues. V lost 3 bases and J lost 4, with 14 bases in between.

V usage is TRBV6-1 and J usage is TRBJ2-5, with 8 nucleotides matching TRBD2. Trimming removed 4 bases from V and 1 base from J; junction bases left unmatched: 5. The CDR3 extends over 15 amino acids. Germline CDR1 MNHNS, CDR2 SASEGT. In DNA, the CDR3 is TGTGCCAGCAGTGCGTCCGGGGGGGCCCAAGAGACCCAGTACTTC. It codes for CASSASGGAQETQYF.

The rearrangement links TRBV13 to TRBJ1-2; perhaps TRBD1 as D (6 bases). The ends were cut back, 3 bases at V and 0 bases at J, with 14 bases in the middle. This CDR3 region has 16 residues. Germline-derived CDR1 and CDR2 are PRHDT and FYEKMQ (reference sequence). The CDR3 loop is CASSFSTGDSNYGYTF. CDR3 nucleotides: TGTGCCAGCAGCTTTTCGACAGGAGACTCTAACTATGGCTACACCTTC.

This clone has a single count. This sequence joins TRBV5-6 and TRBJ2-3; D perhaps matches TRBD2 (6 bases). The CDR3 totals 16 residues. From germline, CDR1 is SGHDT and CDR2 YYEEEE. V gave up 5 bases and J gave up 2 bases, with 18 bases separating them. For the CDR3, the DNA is TGTGCCAGCAGAAGCAAGCCGGCGGGGACCACAGATACGCAGTATTTT. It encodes CASRSKPAGTTDTQYF.

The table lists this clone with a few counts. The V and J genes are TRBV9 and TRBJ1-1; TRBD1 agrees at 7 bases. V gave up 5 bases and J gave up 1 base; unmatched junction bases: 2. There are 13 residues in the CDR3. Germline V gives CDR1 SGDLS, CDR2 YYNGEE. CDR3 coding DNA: TGTGCCAGCAGGCAGGGGGAGAACACTGAAGCTTTCTTT. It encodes CASRQGENTEAFF.

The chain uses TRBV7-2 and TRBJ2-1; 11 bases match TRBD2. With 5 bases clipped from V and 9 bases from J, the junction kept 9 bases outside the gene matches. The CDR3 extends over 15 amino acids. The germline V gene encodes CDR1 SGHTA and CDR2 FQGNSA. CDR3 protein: CASSLFSGRAAEQFF. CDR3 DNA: TGTGCCAGCAGCCTATTTAGCGGGAGGGCCGCTGAGCAGTTCTTC.

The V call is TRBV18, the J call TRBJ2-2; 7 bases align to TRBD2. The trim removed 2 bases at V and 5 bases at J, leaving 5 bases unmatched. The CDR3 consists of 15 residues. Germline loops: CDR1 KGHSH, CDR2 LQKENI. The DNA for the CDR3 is TGTGCCAGCTCACCAGTGCAGGGAGGGACCGGGGAGCTGTTTTTT. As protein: CASSPVQGGTGELFF.

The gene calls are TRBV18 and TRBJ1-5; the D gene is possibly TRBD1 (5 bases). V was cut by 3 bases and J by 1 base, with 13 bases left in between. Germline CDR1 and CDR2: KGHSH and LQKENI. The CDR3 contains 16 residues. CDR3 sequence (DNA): TGTGCCAGCTCACCCATACAGCGGGGGAGCAATCAGCCCCAGCATTTT. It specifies CASSPIQRGSNQPQHF.

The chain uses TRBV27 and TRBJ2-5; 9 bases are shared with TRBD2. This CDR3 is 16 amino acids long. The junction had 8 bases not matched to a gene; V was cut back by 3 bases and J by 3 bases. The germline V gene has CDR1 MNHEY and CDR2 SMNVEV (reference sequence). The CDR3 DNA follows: TGTGCCAGCAGTTTGGGGGGGGGACTAGCAGAAGAGACCCAGTACTTC. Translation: CASSLGGGLAEETQYF.

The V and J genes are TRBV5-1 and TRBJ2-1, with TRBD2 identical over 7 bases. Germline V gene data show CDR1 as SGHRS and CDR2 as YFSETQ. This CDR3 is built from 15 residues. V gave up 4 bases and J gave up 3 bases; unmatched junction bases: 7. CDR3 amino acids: CASSPTSPGYNEQFF. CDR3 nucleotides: TGCGCCAGCAGCCCGACTAGCCCGGGCTACAATGAGCAGTTCTTC. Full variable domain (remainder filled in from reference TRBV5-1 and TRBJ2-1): KAGVTQTPRYLIKTRGQQVTLSCSPISGHRSVSWYQQTPGQGLQFLFEYFSETQRNKGNFPGRFSGRQFSNSRSEMNVSTLELGDSALYLCASSPTSPGYNEQFFGPGTRLTVL.

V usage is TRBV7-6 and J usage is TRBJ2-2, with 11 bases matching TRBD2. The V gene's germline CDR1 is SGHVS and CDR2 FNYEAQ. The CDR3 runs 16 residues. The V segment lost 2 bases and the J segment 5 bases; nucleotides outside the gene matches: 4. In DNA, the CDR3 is TGTGCCAGCAGCTTACCGACTAGCGGGATAACCGGGGAGCTGTTTTTT. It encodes CASSLPTSGITGELFF.

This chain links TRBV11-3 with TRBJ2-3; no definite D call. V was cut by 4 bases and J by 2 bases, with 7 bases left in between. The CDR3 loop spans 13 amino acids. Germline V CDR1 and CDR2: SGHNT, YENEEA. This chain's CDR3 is CASSSRLTDTQYF. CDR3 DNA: TGTGCCAGCAGCTCCCGTCTCACAGATACGCAGTATTTT.

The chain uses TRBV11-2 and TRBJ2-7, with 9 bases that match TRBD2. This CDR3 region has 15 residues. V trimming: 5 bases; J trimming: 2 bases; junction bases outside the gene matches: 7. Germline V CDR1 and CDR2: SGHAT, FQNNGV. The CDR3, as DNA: TGTGCCAGCAGCCAAACGGCGGGAGGGCCCTACGAGCAGTACTTC. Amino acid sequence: CASSQTAGGPYEQYF.

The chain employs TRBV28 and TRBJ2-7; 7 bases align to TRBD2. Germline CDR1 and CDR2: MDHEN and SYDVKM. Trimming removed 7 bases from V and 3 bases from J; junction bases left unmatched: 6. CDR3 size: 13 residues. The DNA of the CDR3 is TGTGCCAGCATCCGGGGGGAGGGCTACGAGCAGTACTTC. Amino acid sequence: CASIRGEGYEQYF.

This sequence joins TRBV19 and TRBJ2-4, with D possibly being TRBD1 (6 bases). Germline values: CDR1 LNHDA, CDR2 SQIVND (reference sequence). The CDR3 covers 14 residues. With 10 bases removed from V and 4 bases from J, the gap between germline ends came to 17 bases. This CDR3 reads CATLDSLRKNIQYF. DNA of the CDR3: TGTGCCACCTTGGACAGCCTGAGGAAAAACATTCAGTACTTC.

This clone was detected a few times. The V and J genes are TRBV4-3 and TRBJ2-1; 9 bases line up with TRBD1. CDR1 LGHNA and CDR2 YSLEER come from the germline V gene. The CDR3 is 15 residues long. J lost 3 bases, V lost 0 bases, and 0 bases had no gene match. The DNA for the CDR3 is TGCGCCAGCAGCCAAGAGGACAGGGGCTACAATGAGCAGTTCTTC. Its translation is CASSQEDRGYNEQFF.